This TCR beta chain was sequenced in a study of T cell repertoires in cytomegalovirus infection. Study in general: Researchers turned to recently identified HLA-C-restricted CMV epitopes as well as well-studied HLA-B-restricted ones. Matching HLA type, along with CMV infection, was indicated by public TCR beta signatures.

Study findings and constraints: There were HLA-C-restricted CMV-specific TCR beta clonotypes dominating the ex vivo response. Identification of carriers of CMV plus the relevant HLA was achieved through cumulative public TCR beta family frequency.

A note on this clonotype: The antigen remains unidentified.

TCRdb reanalysed the reads using MiXCR and keeps one entry per CDR3 protein. The sample lists 900,000 to 950,000 distinct CDR3 sequences; around 30% were seen once. The sequence came from a human donor in good health (CMV status not recorded). Some clones in this sample may be carry-over from other donors' samples. Specimen: cultured CD8+ T cells from PBMCs, collected from culture after CMV antigen stimulation.

This chain's CDR3 is CASSQDSGGGYGYTF. DNA of the CDR3: TGTGCCAGCAGCCAAGATTCAGGGGGTGGCTATGGCTACACCTTC. The chain carries TRBV14 and TRBJ1-2; 7 bases are a match to TRBD1. The CDR3 has 15 amino acids. Germline V gene data show CDR1 as SGHDN and CDR2 as FVKESK. The V segment lost 0 bases and the J segment 4 bases; nucleotides outside the gene matches: 5.